This T cell receptor beta chain appears in the sequencing data of a study of regulatory T cells in long-lasting Graves disease. Study-wide points: Whereas new patients shared about a thousand public clonotypes, persistent patients shared more, at under 3,500.

A remark on this clonotype: The target antigen is unknown.

The TCR beta library used iRepertoire HTBI primers with Arm-PCR amplification of CDR3. TCRdb reprocessed the multiplex PCR reads via MiXCR and lists one record per CDR3 protein. Of a few hundred thousand distinct CDR3 sequences in the sample, less than 25% were seen once. The time point was: persistent/refractory GD, antithyroid drugs over 5 years with positive TRAb. Construction of the TCR library relied on RNA isolated from PBMCs. Graves' disease diagnosis was established per American Thyroid Association guidelines. Sequenced here: peripheral blood mononuclear cells (PBMCs), sampled when the disease was refractory, from a patient treated with antithyroid drugs. This clonotype was obtained from a female donor with Graves disease.

The CDR3 here is CASSRGGPSTNYGYTF. CDR3 nucleotides: TGTGCCAGCAGCCGCGGGGGGCCTTCCACGAACTATGGCTACACCTTC. The V and J genes are TRBV5-6 and TRBJ1-2; perhaps TRBD1 as D (6 bases). Trimming shortened V by 4 bases and J by 2 bases, and 18 bases separated the two germline ends. Germline loops: CDR1 SGHDT, CDR2 YYEEEE. The CDR3 is made up of 16 amino acids.